This TCR beta chain was sequenced in a study of blood T cell repertoires in COVID-19. Study context: From the United States, Italy and Spain came samples of acute and convalescent COVID-19.

Enrolled through a virtual design, the participants were between about 18 and 89 years of age and came from about two dozen US areas. Clinical history as reported by participants underpinned cohort assignment. Recovery meant two consecutive negative NP/OP PCR tests, professional clearance, or resolved symptoms. V lost 0 bases to trimming and J lost 8 bases, with 8 bases between them. Germline V gene data show CDR1 as SGHDT and CDR2 as YYEEEE. This CDR3 is 13 amino acids long. The data were produced by immunoSEQ multiplex PCR, yet TCRdb's version contains in-frame clones alone and is incomplete. The sample records about 330,000 clones, 70% to 90% being singletons.

The rearrangement links TRBV5-6 to TRBJ1-4; D is unresolved. The TCR was taken from a woman in her 30s who had recovered from COVID-19. The source material was PBMCs or T cells enriched from blood (not recorded which). This CDR3 reads CASSLVGGEKLFF. CDR3 nucleotides: TGTGCCAGCAGCTTGGTAGGAGGGGAAAAACTGTTTTTT. The full variable domain, its missing parts supplied by reference TRBV5-6 and TRBJ1-4, is DAGVTQSPTHLIKTRGQQVTLRCSPKSGHDTVSWYQQALGQGPQFIFQYYEEEERQRGNFPDRFSGHQFPNYSSELNVNALLLGDSALYLCASSLVGGEKLFFGSGTQLSVL.